The entry that follows covers one T cell receptor beta chain sequence. TCRdb's copy holds only in-frame clones and misses some; the assay was immunoSEQ multiplex PCR. Among tens of thousands of clones listed, 94% were seen once. The sample originates from a study of T cell changes during pregnancy in multiple sclerosis. CDR3 length: 16 amino acids. Germline CDR1 is SGDLS and CDR2 is YYNGEE. V was pared by 3 bases and J by 5 bases, with 17 bases between. The V call is TRBV9, the J call TRBJ2-2; maybe TRBD1 (6 bases). This sample comprised CD4+ T cells from peripheral blood mononuclear cells, obtained in the first trimester of pregnancy. The TCR was taken from a female donor with multiple sclerosis, enrolled in a pregnancy study. The CDR3 DNA sequence: TGTGCCAGCAGCGCCCAGGGGTCATGGGATACCGGGGAGCTGTTTTTT. Translated, it gives CASSAQGSWDTGELFF. The variable domain in full, with the rest retrieved from reference TRBV9 and TRBJ2-2, is DSGVTQTPKHLITATGQRVTLRCSPRSGDLSVYWYQQSLDQGLQFLIQYYNGEERAKGNILERFSAQQFPDLHSELNLSSLELGDSALYFCASSAQGSWDTGELFFGEGSRLTVL.